This paragraph covers one T cell receptor beta chain sequence. The data were produced by immunoSEQ multiplex PCR, yet TCRdb's version contains in-frame clones alone and is incomplete. The table has about 180,000 clones, around 83% seen once; the top ten hold about 8.3%. This sample was included in a study of blood T cell repertoires in COVID-19. CDR3 length: 14 residues. Germline V gene sequence: CDR1 KGHDR, CDR2 SFDVKD. V usage is TRBV24-1 and J usage is TRBJ2-1; 10 bases map to TRBD2. This sequence originates from a woman in her 70s with COVID-19, enrolled during active disease. Sequencing input: peripheral blood. Here the CDR3 DNA reads TGTGCATCGAAGTCTAGCGGGGGCAACAATGAGCAGTTCTTC. It is translated as CASKSSGGNNEQFF.